Listed below are T cell receptor beta chains from one sample, sequenced in a study of cytomegalovirus exposure and HLA in healthy donors. The data were produced by immunoSEQ multiplex PCR, yet TCRdb's version contains in-frame clones alone and is incomplete. The repertoire holds 90,000 to 150,000 clones, 65% to 80% seen once, with under 3% in the top ten. The sample was PBMCs. The receptors derive from a woman in her thirties or forties in good health and CMV-seropositive. The conserved cysteine and the conserved F or W are not part of the CDR3 here. Fields, in order: V gene, J gene, D gene, CDR3 protein. D genes are given only for firm matches.

V gene: TRBV6-1; J gene: TRBJ1-5; D gene: TRBD1; CDR3 protein: ASSVGQGGTYSNQPQH
V gene: TRBV6-1; J gene: TRBJ2-1; D gene: TRBD1; CDR3 protein: ASSVGQGTIEQF
V gene: TRBV5-8; J gene: TRBJ1-1; D gene: NA; CDR3 protein: ASSLDRRNTEAF
V gene: TRBV30; J gene: TRBJ2-2; D gene: NA; CDR3 protein: AWGGYGGSTTGELF
V gene: TRBV27; J gene: TRBJ2-7; D gene: TRBD1; CDR3 protein: ASSPFWTGSVEQY
V gene: TRBV4-3; J gene: TRBJ2-7; D gene: TRBD1; CDR3 protein: ASSPGQSYEQY
V gene: TRBV5-1; J gene: TRBJ1-2; D gene: TRBD1; CDR3 protein: ASSSDRAGSGYT
V gene: TRBV2; J gene: TRBJ2-5; D gene: NA; CDR3 protein: ASTPAETQY
V gene: TRBV19; J gene: TRBJ2-4; D gene: TRBD2; CDR3 protein: ASSPIAGQRRNIQY
V gene: TRBV5-4; J gene: TRBJ1-2; D gene: TRBD1; CDR3 protein: ASSLAGTGYGYT
V gene: TRBV28; J gene: TRBJ2-5; D gene: NA; CDR3 protein: ASSPRGTQY
V gene: TRBV13; J gene: TRBJ1-1; D gene: NA; CDR3 protein: ASSLQGNTEAF
V gene: TRBV5-1; J gene: TRBJ2-7; D gene: NA; CDR3 protein: ASRDRELGEQY
V gene: TRBV11-2; J gene: TRBJ2-1; D gene: NA; CDR3 protein: ASSLGRSGQF